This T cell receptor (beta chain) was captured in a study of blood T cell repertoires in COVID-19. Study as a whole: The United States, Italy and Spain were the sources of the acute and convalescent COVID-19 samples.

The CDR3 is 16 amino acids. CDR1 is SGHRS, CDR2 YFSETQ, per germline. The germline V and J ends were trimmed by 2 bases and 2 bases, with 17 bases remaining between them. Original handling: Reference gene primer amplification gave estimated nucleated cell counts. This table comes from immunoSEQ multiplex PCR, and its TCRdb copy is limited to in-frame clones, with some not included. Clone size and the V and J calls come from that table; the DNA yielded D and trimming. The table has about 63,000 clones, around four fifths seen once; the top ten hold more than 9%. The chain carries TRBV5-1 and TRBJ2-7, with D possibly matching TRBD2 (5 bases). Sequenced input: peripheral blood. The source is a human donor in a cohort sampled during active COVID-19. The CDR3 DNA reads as TGCGCCAGCAGCTTAGTAGGAGGCTACACAACCTACGAGCAGTACTTC. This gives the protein CASSLVGGYTTYEQYF.